This TCR beta chain stems from a study of T cells in Graves' hyperthyroidism and ophthalmopathy. Study summary: Peripheral blood collection took place at initial diagnosis, before any treatment.

This clonotype has ten or more counts. The investigators amplified TCR beta CDR3 regions from RNA transcripts. A set of HTBI primers served as the primers for a first-round RT-PCR of the TCR CDR3. TCRdb reprocessed the multiplex PCR reads with MiXCR, giving one entry per CDR3 protein. This table holds nearly 600,000 distinct CDR3 sequences, 14% found once. Uncontrolled infection, other autoimmune disease, pregnancy or lactation excluded patients. The diagnostic basis comprised clinical symptoms, serum thyroxine and TRAb, thyroid ultrasound and orbital computed tomography. Trimming at V came to 6 bases and at J to 2 bases, leaving 16 bases not matched to a gene. The germline CDR1 and CDR2 sequences are DFQATT and SNEGSKA (reference sequence). The CDR3 extends over 19 amino acids.

This chain joins TRBV20-1 and TRBJ2-3, with 14 nucleotides matching TRBD2. The material sequenced was blood. The TCR was taken from a woman in her twenties or thirties with Graves' hyperthyroidism that later progressed to Graves' ophthalmopathy. CDR3 bases: TGCAGTGCCCTCAGTTGGGGGACTAGCGGGAGATTCAACACAGATACGCAGTATTTT. Its protein is CSALSWGTSGRFNTDTQYF.